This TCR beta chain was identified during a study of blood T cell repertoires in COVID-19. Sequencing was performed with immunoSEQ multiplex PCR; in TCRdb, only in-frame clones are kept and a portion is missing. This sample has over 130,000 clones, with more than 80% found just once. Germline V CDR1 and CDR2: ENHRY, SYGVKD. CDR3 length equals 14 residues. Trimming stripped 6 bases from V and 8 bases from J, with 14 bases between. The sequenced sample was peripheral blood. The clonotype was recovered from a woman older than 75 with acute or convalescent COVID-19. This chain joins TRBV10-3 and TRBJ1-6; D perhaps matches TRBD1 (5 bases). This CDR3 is CAISARGGDSPLHF. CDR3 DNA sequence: TGTGCCATCAGCGCGAGGGGAGGGGATTCACCCCTCCACTTT.